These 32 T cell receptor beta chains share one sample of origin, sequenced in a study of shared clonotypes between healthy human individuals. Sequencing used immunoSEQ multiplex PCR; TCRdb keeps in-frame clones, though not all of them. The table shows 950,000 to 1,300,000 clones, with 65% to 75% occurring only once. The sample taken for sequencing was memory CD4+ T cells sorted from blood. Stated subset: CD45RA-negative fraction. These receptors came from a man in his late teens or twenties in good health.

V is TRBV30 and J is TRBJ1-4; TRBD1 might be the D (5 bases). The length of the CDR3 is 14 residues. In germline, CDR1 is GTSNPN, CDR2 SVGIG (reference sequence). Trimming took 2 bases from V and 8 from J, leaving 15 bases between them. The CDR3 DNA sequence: TGTGCCTGGAGTAGGGGCCAGGGAGGAGAAAAACTGTTTTTT. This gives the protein CAWSRGQGGEKLFF.

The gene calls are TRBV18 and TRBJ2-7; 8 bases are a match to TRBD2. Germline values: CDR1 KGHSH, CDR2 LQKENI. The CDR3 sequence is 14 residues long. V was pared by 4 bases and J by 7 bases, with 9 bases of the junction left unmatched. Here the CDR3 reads CASSLSGGAREQYF. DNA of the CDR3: TGTGCCAGCTCACTCTCGGGGGGGGCCAGGGAGCAGTACTTC.

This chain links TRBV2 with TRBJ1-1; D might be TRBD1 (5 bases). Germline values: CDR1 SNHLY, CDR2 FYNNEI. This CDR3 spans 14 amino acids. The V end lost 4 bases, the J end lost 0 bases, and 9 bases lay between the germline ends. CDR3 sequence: CASSVAGLNTEAFF. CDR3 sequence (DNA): TGTGCCAGCAGTGTGGCAGGGTTGAACACTGAAGCTTTCTTT.

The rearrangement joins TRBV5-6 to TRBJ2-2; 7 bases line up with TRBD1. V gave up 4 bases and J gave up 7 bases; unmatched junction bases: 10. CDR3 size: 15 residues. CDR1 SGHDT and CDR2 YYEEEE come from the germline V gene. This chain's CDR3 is CASSPRTGSSGELFF. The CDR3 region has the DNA TGTGCCAGCAGCCCACGGACAGGTTCGAGCGGGGAGCTGTTTTTT.

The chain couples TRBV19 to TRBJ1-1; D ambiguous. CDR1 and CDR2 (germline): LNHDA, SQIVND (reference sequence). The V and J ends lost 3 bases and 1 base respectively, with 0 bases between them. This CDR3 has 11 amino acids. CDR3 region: CASSMNTEAFF. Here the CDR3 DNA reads TGTGCCAGTAGTATGAACACTGAAGCTTTCTTT.

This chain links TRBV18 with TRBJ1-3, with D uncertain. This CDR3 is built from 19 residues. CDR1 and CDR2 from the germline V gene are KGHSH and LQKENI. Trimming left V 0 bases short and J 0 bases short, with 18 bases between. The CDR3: CASSPPNPRATISGNTIYF. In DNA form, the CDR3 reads TGTGCCAGCTCACCACCCAACCCCCGGGCCACCATCTCTGGAAACACCATATATTTT.

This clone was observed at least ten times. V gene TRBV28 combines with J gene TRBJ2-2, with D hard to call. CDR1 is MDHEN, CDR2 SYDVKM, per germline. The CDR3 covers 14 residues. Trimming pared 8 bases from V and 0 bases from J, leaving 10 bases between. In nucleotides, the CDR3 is TGTGCCAGCGTGGGCAGTCCGAACACCGGGGAGCTGTTTTTT. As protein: CASVGSPNTGELFF.

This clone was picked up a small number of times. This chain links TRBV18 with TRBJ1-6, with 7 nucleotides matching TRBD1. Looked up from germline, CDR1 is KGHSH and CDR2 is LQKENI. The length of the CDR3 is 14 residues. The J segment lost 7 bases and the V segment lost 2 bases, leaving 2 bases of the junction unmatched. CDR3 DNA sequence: TGTGCCAGCTCACCAGGACAGGCAAATTCACCCCTCCACTTT. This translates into CASSPGQANSPLHF.

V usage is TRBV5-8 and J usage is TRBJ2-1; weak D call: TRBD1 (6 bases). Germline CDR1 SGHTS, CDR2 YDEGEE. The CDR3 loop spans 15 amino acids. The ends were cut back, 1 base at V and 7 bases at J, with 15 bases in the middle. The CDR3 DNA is TGTGCCAGCAGCTTGCCCCCTACAGGGTTAAATGAGCAGTTCTTC. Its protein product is CASSLPPTGLNEQFF.

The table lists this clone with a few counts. The CDR3 coding sequence is TGTGCCAGTAGTCTCAATTCCCCCCAACTAGGAGAGACCCAGTACTTC. It yields the protein CASSLNSPQLGETQYF. The chain uses TRBV19 and TRBJ2-5; possibly TRBD2 for D (5 bases). This CDR3 spans 16 amino acids. The germline V gene has CDR1 LNHDA and CDR2 SQIVND (reference sequence). Trimming took off 5 bases at V and 4 bases at J, with 20 bases between the two ends. The complete variable domain, with remaining parts taken from reference TRBV19 and TRBJ2-5, reads DGGITQSPKYLFRKEGQNVTLSCEQNLNHDAMYWYRQDPGQGLRLIYYSQIVNDFQKGDIAEGYSVSREKKESFPLTVTSAQKNPTAFYLCASSLNSPQLGETQYFGPGTRLLVL.

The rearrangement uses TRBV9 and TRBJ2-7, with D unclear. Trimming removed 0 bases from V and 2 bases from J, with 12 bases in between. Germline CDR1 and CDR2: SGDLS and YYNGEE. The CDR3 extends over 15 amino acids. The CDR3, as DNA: TGTGCCAGCAGCGTAGGTAACGCTGGGGCCTACGAGCAGTACTTC. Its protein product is CASSVGNAGAYEQYF.

The CDR3 here is CASSRQGKGTQYF. In DNA form, the CDR3 reads TGTGCCAGCAGCCGACAGGGTAAAGGCACCCAGTACTTC. The chain is built from TRBV5-6 and TRBJ2-5; 7 bases map to TRBD1. The CDR3 is 13 amino acids. With V trimmed by 4 bases and J by 8 bases, 8 bases remained unmatched. Looked up from germline, CDR1 is SGHDT and CDR2 is YYEEEE.

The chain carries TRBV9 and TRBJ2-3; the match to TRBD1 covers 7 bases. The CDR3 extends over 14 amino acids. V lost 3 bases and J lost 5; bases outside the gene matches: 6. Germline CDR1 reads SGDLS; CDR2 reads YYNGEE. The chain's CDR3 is CASSEGAAGDTQYF. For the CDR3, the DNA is TGTGCCAGCAGCGAGGGGGCGGCGGGAGATACGCAGTATTTT.

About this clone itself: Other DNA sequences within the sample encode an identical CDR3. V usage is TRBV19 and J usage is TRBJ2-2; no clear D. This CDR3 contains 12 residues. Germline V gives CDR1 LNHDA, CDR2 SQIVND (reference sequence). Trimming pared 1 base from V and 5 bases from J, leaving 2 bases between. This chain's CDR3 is CASSIGTGELFF. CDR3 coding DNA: TGTGCCAGTAGTATAGGGACCGGGGAGCTGTTTTTT.

The CDR3 bases are TGTGCCAGCAGCTTAAGGGCGGGGGGGCCCAATGAGCAGTTCTTC. This translates into CASSLRAGGPNEQFF. The gene calls are TRBV7-3 and TRBJ2-1; 9 nucleotides align to TRBD2. Per germline, CDR1 SGHTA and CDR2 FQGTGA. The CDR3 is 15 amino acids. The V gene end was trimmed by 1 base and the J gene end by 6 bases; junction bases not matched to a gene: 4. The complete variable domain, with remaining parts taken from reference TRBV7-3 and TRBJ2-1, reads GAGVSQTPSNKVTEKGKYVELRCDPISGHTALYWYRQSLGQGPEFLIYFQGTGAADDSGLPNDRFFAVRPEGSVSTLKIQRTERGDSAVYLCASSLRAGGPNEQFFGPGTRLTVL.

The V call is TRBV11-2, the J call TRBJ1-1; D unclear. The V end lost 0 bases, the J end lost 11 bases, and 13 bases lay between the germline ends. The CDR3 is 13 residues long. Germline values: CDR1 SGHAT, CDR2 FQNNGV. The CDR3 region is CASSLDPGPFAFF. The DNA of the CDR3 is TGTGCCAGCAGCTTAGATCCCGGGCCTTTCGCTTTCTTT.

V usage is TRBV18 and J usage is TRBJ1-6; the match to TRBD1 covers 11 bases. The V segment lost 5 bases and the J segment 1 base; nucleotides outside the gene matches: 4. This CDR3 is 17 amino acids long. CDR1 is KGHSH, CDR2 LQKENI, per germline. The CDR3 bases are TGTGCCAGCTCATCAGGACAGGGGGCTTCCTATAATTCACCCCTCCACTTT. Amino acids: CASSSGQGASYNSPLHF.

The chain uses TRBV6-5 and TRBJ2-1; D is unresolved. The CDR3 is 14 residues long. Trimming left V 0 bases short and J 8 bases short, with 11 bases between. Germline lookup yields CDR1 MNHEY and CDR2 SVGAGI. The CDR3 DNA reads TGTGCCAGCAGTTACTCGCGTGGTTCCGATGAGCAGTTCTTC. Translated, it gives CASSYSRGSDEQFF.

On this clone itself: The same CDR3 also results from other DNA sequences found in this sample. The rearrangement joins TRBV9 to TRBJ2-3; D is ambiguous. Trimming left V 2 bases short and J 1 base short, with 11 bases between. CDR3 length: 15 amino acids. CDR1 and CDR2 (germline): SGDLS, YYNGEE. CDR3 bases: TGTGCCAGCAGCGTCGCGTGGGTTGGCACAGATACGCAGTATTTT. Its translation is CASSVAWVGTDTQYF.

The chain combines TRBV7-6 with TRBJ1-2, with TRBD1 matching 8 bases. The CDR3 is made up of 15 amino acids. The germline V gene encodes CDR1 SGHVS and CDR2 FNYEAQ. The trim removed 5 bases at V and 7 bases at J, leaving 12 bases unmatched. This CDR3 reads CASSPGVGTGFGYTF. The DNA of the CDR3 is TGTGCCAGCAGCCCAGGGGTGGGGACAGGTTTTGGCTACACCTTC.

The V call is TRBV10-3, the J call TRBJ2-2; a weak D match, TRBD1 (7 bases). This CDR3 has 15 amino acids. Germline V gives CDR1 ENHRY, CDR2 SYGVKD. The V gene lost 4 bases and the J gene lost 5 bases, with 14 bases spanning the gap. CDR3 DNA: TGTGCCATCAGTGGGAGGGACAGTTTGACCGGGGAGCTGTTTTTT. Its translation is CAISGRDSLTGELFF.

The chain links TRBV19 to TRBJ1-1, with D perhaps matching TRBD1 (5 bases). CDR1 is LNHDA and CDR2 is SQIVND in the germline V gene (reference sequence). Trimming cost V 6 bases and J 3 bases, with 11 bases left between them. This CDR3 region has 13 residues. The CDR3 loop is CASRGPGYTEAFF. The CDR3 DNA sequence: TGTGCCAGTAGGGGCCCAGGGTACACTGAAGCTTTCTTT. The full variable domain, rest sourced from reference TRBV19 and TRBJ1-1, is DGGITQSPKYLFRKEGQNVTLSCEQNLNHDAMYWYRQDPGQGLRLIYYSQIVNDFQKGDIAEGYSVSREKKESFPLTVTSAQKNPTAFYLCASRGPGYTEAFFGQGTRLTVV.

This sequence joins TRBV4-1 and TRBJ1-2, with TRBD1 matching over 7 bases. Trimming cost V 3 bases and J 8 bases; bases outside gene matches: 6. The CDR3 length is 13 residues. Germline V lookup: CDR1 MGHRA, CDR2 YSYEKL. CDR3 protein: CASSQNVDRGYTF. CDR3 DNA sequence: TGCGCCAGCAGCCAGAATGTGGACAGGGGCTACACCTTC.

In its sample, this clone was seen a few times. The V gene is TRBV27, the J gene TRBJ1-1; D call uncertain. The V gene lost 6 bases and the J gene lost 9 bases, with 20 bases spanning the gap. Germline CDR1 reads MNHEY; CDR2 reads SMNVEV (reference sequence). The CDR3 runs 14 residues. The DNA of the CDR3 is TGTGCCAGCAGCGAGCTAGGAGTGCGGAGACAAGCTTTCTTT. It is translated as CASSELGVRRQAFF.

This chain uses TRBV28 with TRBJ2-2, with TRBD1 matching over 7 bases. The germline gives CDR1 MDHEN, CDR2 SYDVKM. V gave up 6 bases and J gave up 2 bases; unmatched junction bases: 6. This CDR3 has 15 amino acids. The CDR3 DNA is TGTGCCAGCAGCCCCGCAGGGGGTAACACCGGGGAGCTGTTTTTT. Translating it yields CASSPAGGNTGELFF.

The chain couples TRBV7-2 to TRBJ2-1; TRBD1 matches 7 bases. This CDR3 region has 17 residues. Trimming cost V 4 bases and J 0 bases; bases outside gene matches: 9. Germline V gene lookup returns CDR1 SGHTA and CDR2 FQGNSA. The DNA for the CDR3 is TGTGCCAGCAGCTCGTATCGACAGGGAAGCTCCTACAATGAGCAGTTCTTC. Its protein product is CASSSYRQGSSYNEQFF.

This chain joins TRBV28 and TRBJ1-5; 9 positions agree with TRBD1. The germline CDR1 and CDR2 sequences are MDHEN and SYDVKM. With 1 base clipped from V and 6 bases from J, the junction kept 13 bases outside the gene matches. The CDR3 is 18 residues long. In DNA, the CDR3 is TGTGCCAGCAGTTTATCCCGGGACAGGGCGGGTTACGGTCAGCCCCAGCATTTT. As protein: CASSLSRDRAGYGQPQHF.

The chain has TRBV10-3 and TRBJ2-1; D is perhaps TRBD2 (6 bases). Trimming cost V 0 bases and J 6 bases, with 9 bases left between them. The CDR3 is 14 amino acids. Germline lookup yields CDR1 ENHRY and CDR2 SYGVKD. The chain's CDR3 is CAISESGLPNEQFF. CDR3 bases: TGTGCCATCAGTGAGTCGGGACTCCCCAATGAGCAGTTCTTC.

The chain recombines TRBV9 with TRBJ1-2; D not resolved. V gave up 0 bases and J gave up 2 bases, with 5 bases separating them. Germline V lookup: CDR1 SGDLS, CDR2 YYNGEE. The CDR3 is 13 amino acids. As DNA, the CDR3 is TGTGCCAGCAGCGTAGGTAGGAACTATGGCTACACCTTC. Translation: CASSVGRNYGYTF.

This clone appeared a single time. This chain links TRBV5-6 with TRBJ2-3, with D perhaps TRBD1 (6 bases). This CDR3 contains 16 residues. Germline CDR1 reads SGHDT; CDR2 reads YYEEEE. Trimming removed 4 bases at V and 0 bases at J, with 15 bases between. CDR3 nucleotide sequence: TGTGCCAGCAGCCCGCTACAGGGCACTAGCACAGATACGCAGTATTTT. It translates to CASSPLQGTSTDTQYF.

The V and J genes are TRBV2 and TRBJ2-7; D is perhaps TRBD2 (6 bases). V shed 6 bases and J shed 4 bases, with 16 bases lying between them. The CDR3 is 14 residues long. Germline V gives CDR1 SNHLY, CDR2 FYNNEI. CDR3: CASRIIGGRYEQYF. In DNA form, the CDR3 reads TGTGCCAGCAGGATCATCGGGGGTAGATACGAGCAGTACTTC.

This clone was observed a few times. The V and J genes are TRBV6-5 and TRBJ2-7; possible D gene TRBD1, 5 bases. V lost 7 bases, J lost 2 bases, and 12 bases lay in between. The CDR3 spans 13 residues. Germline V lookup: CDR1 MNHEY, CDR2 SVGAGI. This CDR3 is CASTSDTTYEQYF. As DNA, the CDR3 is TGTGCCAGCACCTCGGACACCACCTACGAGCAGTACTTC.